The 22 T cell receptor beta chains listed next were all sequenced from one sample in a study of regulatory T cells in long-lasting Graves disease. Assembly of TCR beta libraries relied on iRepertoire HTBI primers together with Arm-PCR of CDR3 regions. TCRdb reprocessed the multiplex PCR reads via MiXCR and lists one record per CDR3 protein. In the table there are over 300,000 distinct CDR3 sequences, around 16% of which are singletons. Time point reported: newly diagnosed GD, antithyroid drugs for less than 3 months. After RNA was extracted from PBMCs, the TCR library was made from it. The material was peripheral blood mononuclear cells (PBMCs), obtained at new diagnosis, from a patient treated with antithyroid drugs. The origin of the receptors is a female donor with Graves disease.

The chain has TRBV7-2 and TRBJ2-1; D is tentatively TRBD1 or TRBD2 (5 bases each). V shed 1 base and J shed 4 bases, with 11 bases lying between them. Germline assignment: CDR1 SGHTA and CDR2 FQGNSA. This CDR3 has 15 residues. Here the CDR3 DNA reads TGTGCCAGCAGCTTAGGGGGACCAAATTACAATGAGCAGTTCTTC. It translates to CASSLGGPNYNEQFF.

This clonotype was observed a few times. The chain is built from TRBV7-9 and TRBJ2-3, with no clear D. Germline CDR1 SEHNR, CDR2 FQNEAQ (reference sequence). The CDR3 has 12 amino acids. V was pared by 5 bases and J by 4 bases, with 7 bases between. CDR3 DNA sequence: TGTGCCAGCAGCCAGTATTCAGATACGCAGTATTTT. It codes for CASSQYSDTQYF.

This clonotype has at least ten counts. The chain couples TRBV4-3 to TRBJ1-1; TRBD1 might be the D (5 bases). With 1 base removed from V and 0 bases from J, the gap between germline ends came to 9 bases. CDR3 length: 15 residues. Germline-derived CDR1 and CDR2 are LGHNA and YSLEER. This CDR3 reads CASSQGRQMNTEAFF. The CDR3 nucleotides read TGCGCCAGCAGCCAAGGTAGACAGATGAACACTGAAGCTTTCTTT.

This clonotype was recorded a few times. The chain recombines TRBV27 with TRBJ1-1; D ambiguous. CDR1 and CDR2 (germline): MNHEY, SMNVEV (reference sequence). The CDR3 is made up of 13 amino acids. Trimming stripped 0 bases from V and 3 bases from J, with 5 bases between. This CDR3 is CASSLSTDTEAFF. CDR3 DNA sequence: TGTGCCAGCAGTTTATCAACTGACACTGAAGCTTTCTTT.

This clonotype was observed at least ten times. This chain uses TRBV28 with TRBJ1-2; 10 bases fit TRBD1. Looked up from germline, CDR1 is MDHEN and CDR2 is SYDVKM. The CDR3 runs to 15 residues. V lost 6 bases and J lost 2; bases outside the gene matches: 6. Here the CDR3 DNA reads TGTGCCAGCAGCCCGGGGACAGGGGAAAACTATGGCTACACCTTC. It yields the protein CASSPGTGENYGYTF.

Ten or more counts support this clonotype. The gene calls are TRBV7-9 and TRBJ2-3, with D possibly being TRBD2 (6 bases). Germline assignment: CDR1 SEHNR and CDR2 FQNEAQ (reference sequence). The CDR3 spans 12 residues. The V and J ends lost 5 bases and 4 bases respectively, with 7 bases between them. This chain's CDR3 is CASSGGADTQYF. The CDR3 DNA sequence: TGTGCCAGCAGCGGAGGGGCAGATACGCAGTATTTT.

The chain combines TRBV28 with TRBJ2-2; no firm D call. Deletions cut 5 bases from V and 9 bases from J, with 16 bases between. The germline V gene encodes CDR1 MDHEN and CDR2 SYDVKM. The CDR3 totals 14 residues. The CDR3 DNA follows: TGTGCCAGCAGTCCACAAAATAAGATATGGGAGCTGTTTTTT. Its translation is CASSPQNKIWELFF.

This clonotype was seen many times. V is TRBV15 and J is TRBJ2-2; 8 bases agree with TRBD2. The CDR3 covers 17 residues. Germline loops: CDR1 LNHNV, CDR2 YYDKDF (reference sequence). The V segment lost 0 bases and the J segment 3 bases; nucleotides outside the gene matches: 6. The CDR3 sequence is CATSRDLREGHTGELFF. The CDR3, as DNA: TGTGCCACCAGCAGAGATCTACGGGAGGGCCACACCGGGGAGCTGTTTTTT.

This clonotype was counted ten times or more. The V gene is TRBV6-1, the J gene TRBJ2-2, with D perhaps given as TRBD1 or TRBD2 (5 bases each). In germline, CDR1 is MNHNS, CDR2 SASEGT. V was pared by 2 bases and J by 8 bases, with 12 bases between. This CDR3 is built from 14 residues. The CDR3 sequence is CASSERGRDGELFF. The CDR3 region has the DNA TGTGCCAGCAGTGAAAGGGGACGGGATGGGGAGCTGTTTTTT.

The chain employs TRBV5-1 and TRBJ2-1; 7 bases are shared with TRBD1. Germline CDR1 SGHRS, CDR2 YFSETQ. The CDR3 has 14 residues. V shed 2 bases, J shed 5 bases, and the junction held 4 bases outside the gene matches. The CDR3 DNA follows: TGCGCCAGCAGCTTCGGGACAGTAAACAATGAGCAGTTCTTC. Its protein is CASSFGTVNNEQFF.

This clonotype was found many times. The rearrangement links TRBV9 to TRBJ2-2; D might be TRBD2 (6 bases). The germline gives CDR1 SGDLS, CDR2 YYNGEE. The V end was cut by 0 bases, the J end by 2 bases, with 11 bases between. CDR3 length: 16 residues. CDR3 in amino acids: CASSVGASDNTGELFF. The CDR3 DNA reads as TGTGCCAGCAGCGTAGGTGCTAGCGATAACACCGGGGAGCTGTTTTTT.

At least ten counts were recorded for this clonotype. The chain has TRBV19 and TRBJ1-5; no firm D call. V was pared by 1 base and J by 4 bases, with 8 bases between. The CDR3 runs to 14 residues. Germline CDR1 reads LNHDA; CDR2 reads SQIVND (reference sequence). CDR3 in DNA: TGTGCCAGTAGTATAGCCACCCAAAATCAGCCCCAGCATTTT. This sequence encodes CASSIATQNQPQHF.

This clonotype showed up many times. V usage is TRBV11-2 and J usage is TRBJ2-5, with 7 bases identical to TRBD1. CDR3 length: 16 residues. Looked up from germline, CDR1 is SGHAT and CDR2 is FQNNGV. J lost 5 bases, V lost 6 bases, and 15 bases had no gene match. The CDR3 nucleotides read TGTGCCAGCAGGCTAACAGGGGCTGCTCTAATGGAGACCCAGTACTTC. Translating gives CASRLTGAALMETQYF. The full variable domain, in which reference TRBV11-2 and TRBJ2-5 provide the parts outside the CDR3, is EAGVAQSPRYKIIEKRQSVAFWCNPISGHATLYWYQQILGQGPKLLIQFQNNGVVDDSQLPKDRFSAERLKGVDSTLKIQPAKLEDSAVYLCASRLTGAALMETQYFGPGTRLLVL.

This clonotype has at least ten counts. In DNA, the CDR3 is TGCAGCCTTCATGACAGGGTAACTGAGCAGTTCTTC. This translates into CSLHDRVTEQFF. The genes are TRBV29-1 and TRBJ2-1, with 7 bases aligning to TRBD1. After removal of 8 bases from V and 9 bases from J, the junction contained 10 bases not matched to a gene. This CDR3 has 12 amino acids. Germline V gene sequence: CDR1 SQVTM, CDR2 ANQGSEA.

In regard to this clonotype: This clone may be a read error of a much larger clone one base away. J is TRBJ2-1 and V is TRBV6-2 or TRBV6-3; 7 nucleotides match TRBD2. The CDR3 contains 15 residues. Germline trimming cut 6 bases from V and 8 bases from J; bases unmatched to any gene: 13. Germline V gene data show CDR1 as MNHEY and CDR2 as SVGEGT. The DNA of the CDR3 is TGTGCCAGCAGCAGCGGACTAGTGGGAGCGTATGAGCAGTTCTTC. Translated, it gives CASSSGLVGAYEQFF.

This clonotype was seen repeatedly, ten times or more. V usage is TRBV6-1 and J usage is TRBJ1-1, with D uncertain. CDR1 is MNHNS, CDR2 SASEGT, per germline. This CDR3 region has 12 residues. The ends were cut back, 6 bases at V and 6 bases at J, with 11 bases in the middle. CDR3 sequence: CASRINSAEAFF. The CDR3, as DNA: TGTGCCAGCAGGATCAACAGCGCTGAAGCTTTCTTT.

This rearrangement joins TRBV12-3 or TRBV12-4 to TRBJ2-5; D is unresolved. Trimming removed 6 bases at V and 1 base at J, with 12 bases between. This CDR3 region has 14 residues. The CDR3, as DNA: TGTGCCAGCAGAACAACCTCCTTCCAAGAGACCCAGTACTTC. Protein: CASRTTSFQETQYF.

At least ten counts were recorded for this clonotype. The chain carries TRBV28 and TRBJ2-7, with D perhaps TRBD1 or TRBD2 (5 bases each). CDR1 is MDHEN, CDR2 SYDVKM, per germline. The CDR3 sequence is 12 residues long. V lost 2 bases and J 6 bases, leaving 8 bases between the germline ends. The CDR3: CASSLDGGEQYF. In nucleotides, the CDR3 is TGTGCCAGCAGTTTAGATGGGGGCGAGCAGTACTTC. Full variable domain (outside the CDR3, taken from reference TRBV28 and TRBJ2-7): DVKVTQSSRYLVKRTGEKVFLECVQDMDHENMFWYRQDPGLGLRLIYFSYDVKMKEKGDIPEGYSVSREKKERFSLILESASTNQTSMYLCASSLDGGEQYFGPGTRLTVT.

This clonotype was counted only a few times. A read error may be the cause here, since a much bigger clone is one base away. Here the CDR3 omits its conserved ending phenylalanine or tryptophan, so a read error is the likely source. The chain has TRBV6-2 or TRBV6-3 and TRBJ2-1, with 7 bases that match TRBD2. TRBJ2-5 matches the DNA end more closely, so the J call is doubtful. This CDR3 comprises 15 residues. Germline CDR1 MNHEY, CDR2 SVGEGT. This chain's CDR3 is CASSESAGVGETQYL. CDR3 bases: TGTGCCAGCAGTGAATCTGCGGGAGTGGGGGAGACCCAGTACCTC.

This clonotype was seen a handful of times. The chain uses TRBV2 and TRBJ1-5; a possible D gene is TRBD1 (5 bases). This CDR3 spans 15 amino acids. Germline assignment: CDR1 SNHLY and CDR2 FYNNEI. Trimming removed 2 bases at V and 7 bases at J, with 15 bases between. CDR3: CASSEQGLVRQPQHF. The CDR3 DNA reads TGTGCCAGCAGTGAACAGGGTCTCGTTCGACAGCCCCAGCATTTT.

This clonotype appeared many times. J is TRBJ2-5 and V is TRBV5-5; tentatively, D is TRBD2 (6 bases). The ends were cut back, 2 bases at V and 7 bases at J, with 9 bases in the middle. Germline V CDR1 and CDR2: SGHKS, YYEKEE (reference sequence). This CDR3 contains 12 residues. CDR3 in DNA: TGTGCCAGCAGCTTTACGGAGGGGACCCAGTACTTC. Translation gives CASSFTEGTQYF.

This clonotype was seen ten or more times. J is TRBJ1-2 and V is TRBV7-9; 7 nucleotides match TRBD1. The CDR3 is 14 residues long. V lost 2 bases, J lost 7 bases, and 7 bases stayed unmatched. From germline, CDR1 is SEHNR and CDR2 FQNEAQ (reference sequence). This chain's CDR3 is CASSLSLQGSGYTF. The CDR3 DNA follows: TGTGCCAGCAGCTTATCCCTACAGGGGTCTGGCTACACCTTC. Using reference TRBV7-9 and TRBJ1-2 for the parts outside the CDR3, the full variable domain is DTGVSQNPRHKITKRGQNVTFRCDPISEHNRLYWYRQTLGQGPEFLTYFQNEAQLEKSRLLSDRFSAERPKGSFSTLEIQRTEQGDSAMYLCASSLSLQGSGYTFGSGTRLTVV.